Listed below are T cell receptor beta chains from one sample, sequenced in a study of human T cells and chemical hapten exposure. TCRdb re-called the RACE reads with MiXCR, one entry per CDR3 protein. The sample consists of 55,000 to 75,000 distinct CDR3 sequences, roughly 12% of them appearing once. The sequenced sample was whole blood, obtained in connection with sensitization to the hapten diphenylcyclopropenone (DPC). Receptor source: a young man with alopecia areata. Some clones in this sample may be carry-over from other donors' samples. Both conserved end residues are part of each CDR3. A D gene is named only where the DNA matches it firmly. The size field is filled for only some rows; it gives once, few, many or a size class.

d_call | j_call | clone_size | v_call | cdr3_length | cdr3_nt | cdr3_aa
- | TRBJ1-1 | - | TRBV7-2 | 11 | TGTGCCAGCAGCTTATTCGGGGGCGCTTTCTTT | CASSLFGGAFF
- | TRBJ2-7 | - | TRBV3-1 | 12 | TGTGCCAGCAGCCAAGGGAGGAACGAGCAGTACTTC | CASSQGRNEQYF
- | TRBJ1-5 | many | TRBV6-2/TRBV6-3 | 16 | TGTGCCAGCAGTTACGTGCAGCGAGATAGCAATCAGCCCCAGCATTTT | CASSYVQRDSNQPQHF
TRBD1 | TRBJ2-1 | many | TRBV4-1 | 13 | TGCGCCAGCAGCCAGGGACAGGGTCGGGAGCAGTTCTTC | CASSQGQGREQFF
- | TRBJ2-2 | few | TRBV3-1 | 15 | TGTGCCAGCAGCCAAGGAATGACGGTCACCGGGGAGCTGTTTTTT | CASSQGMTVTGELFF
TRBD1 | TRBJ1-6 | few | TRBV10-3 | 14 | TGTGCCATCAGGGGGGACAGTTATAATTCACCCCTCCACTTT | CAIRGDSYNSPLHF
- | TRBJ1-6 | few | TRBV5-5 | 15 | TGTGCCAGCAGCAGAGAGGGACACAATAATTCACCCCTCCACTTT | CASSREGHNNSPLHF
- | TRBJ1-5 | - | TRBV20-1 | 13 | TGCAGTGCTAGACTGCGCCCCGCGGGGCCCCAGCATTTT | CSARLRPAGPQHF
TRBD1 | TRBJ2-1 | many | TRBV20-1 | 14 | TGCAGTGCTAGTAAAGGACAGGGGGGGAATGAGCAGTTCTTC | CSASKGQGGNEQFF
TRBD2 | TRBJ2-1 | many | TRBV6-2/TRBV6-3 | 17 | TGTGCCAGCAGTTACTCGCGAGGGACTAGCGGATACAATGAGCAGTTCTTC | CASSYSRGTSGYNEQFF
- | TRBJ2-1 | few | TRBV9 | 17 | TGTGCCAGCAGCTCCGAGATGTGGGGACGGATCTACAATGAGCAGTTCTTC | CASSSEMWGRIYNEQFF
TRBD2 | TRBJ2-5 | many | TRBV4-2 | 18 | TGTGCCAGCAGCCACACCCACGGGACTAGCGGATTCCAAGAGACCCAGTACTTC | CASSHTHGTSGFQETQYF
- | TRBJ1-6 | few | TRBV30 | 13 | TGTGCCTGGACCCCCGAACGCCGTTCACCCCTCCACTTT | CAWTPERRSPLHF
- | TRBJ1-6 | many | TRBV27 | 12 | TGTGCCAGCAGGTCTAGGTATTCACCCCTCCACTTT | CASRSRYSPLHF
- | TRBJ2-5 | many | TRBV9 | 14 | TGTGCCAGCAGCAATGGTCCATTTGGGGAGACCCAGTACTTC | CASSNGPFGETQYF
- | TRBJ1-1 | - | TRBV6-5 | 13 | TGTGCCAGCAGTTCTGGAGGTAAAACTGAAGCTTTCTTT | CASSSGGKTEAFF
- | TRBJ1-3 | few | TRBV15 | 14 | TGTGCCACCAGCATCCCAGGGGCTGGAAACACCATATATTTT | CATSIPGAGNTIYF
TRBD1 | TRBJ2-7 | - | TRBV7-8 | 15 | TGTGCCAGCAGCTTAAGTCCGGGACAGGGCCACGAGCAGTACTTC | CASSLSPGQGHEQYF
- | TRBJ2-1 | - | TRBV6-4 | 12 | TGTGCCAGCAGTGAAGAGGGCTATGAGCAGTTCTTC | CASSEEGYEQFF
- | TRBJ1-2 | - | TRBV18 | 15 | TGTGCCAGCTCACCACCGAGCAAACTGAGGGAAGGCTACACCTTC | CASSPPSKLREGYTF
- | TRBJ1-5 | - | TRBV28 | 15 | TGTGCCAGCAGTTCTCCCGGCCAGGGATGGAAGCCCCAGCATTTT | CASSSPGQGWKPQHF
- | TRBJ2-1 | - | TRBV28 | 15 | TGTGCCAGCACCTCAGGAGGGGGGGGCAGGAATGAGCAGTTCTTC | CASTSGGGGRNEQFF
TRBD1 | TRBJ1-1 | few | TRBV5-1 | 13 | TGCGCCAGCGGGGACAGGATCAGCACTGAAGCTTTCTTT | CASGDRISTEAFF
- | TRBJ1-3 | few | TRBV28 | 14 | TGTGCCAGCTGCCCCTCGACGGGGGGAAACACCATATATTTT | CASCPSTGGNTIYF
- | TRBJ1-1 | - | TRBV12-3/TRBV12-4 | 13 | TGTGCCAGCACCGCGGCGAGGAACACTGAAGCTTTCTTT | CASTAARNTEAFF
TRBD1 | TRBJ1-1 | many | TRBV5-5 | 15 | TGTGCCAGCAGCTTTCAGGGGGGGAAGAACACTGAAGCTTTCTTT | CASSFQGGKNTEAFF
- | TRBJ1-1 | many | TRBV5-4 | 13 | TGTGCCAGCAGCTTGGCCGGGAACACTGAAGCTTTCTTT | CASSLAGNTEAFF
TRBD1 | TRBJ1-5 | - | TRBV7-8 | 16 | TGTGCCAGCAGCCCCGGGACAGGGAAAAGCAATCAGCCCCAGCATTTT | CASSPGTGKSNQPQHF
- | TRBJ1-2 | many | TRBV28 | 14 | TGTGCCAGCAGTCTTCACGGCCGGAACTATGGCTACACCTTC | CASSLHGRNYGYTF
TRBD1 | TRBJ1-5 | - | TRBV4-1 | 16 | TGCGCCAGCAGCCAAGTGCAGGGGGCTAACAATCAGCCCCAGCATTTT | CASSQVQGANNQPQHF
TRBD2 | TRBJ2-7 | - | TRBV11-2 | 17 | TGTGCCAGCAGCTTAGATAAGTTCCTAGCGGTTACCTACGAGCAGTACTTC | CASSLDKFLAVTYEQYF
- | TRBJ2-5 | - | TRBV9 | 14 | TGTGCCAGCAGCGGGCGGGGATACCAAGAGACCCAGTACTTC | CASSGRGYQETQYF
TRBD1 | TRBJ1-5 | - | TRBV7-8 | 15 | TGTGCCAGCAGCTTAGGAGGGACAGGAGGTAGGCCCCAGCATTTT | CASSLGGTGGRPQHF
TRBD1 | TRBJ2-7 | few | TRBV6-1 | 15 | TGTGCCAGCAGCGAAGGACAGGGTAAATCCTACGAGCAGTACTTC | CASSEGQGKSYEQYF
- | TRBJ1-2 | few | TRBV21-1 | 9 | TGTGCCAGCGAGGGGGGATACACCTTC | CASEGGYTF
- | TRBJ1-1 | - | TRBV5-1 | 15 | TGCGCCAGCAGCCCTGGTTGGGGAAAGAACACTGAAGCTTTCTTT | CASSPGWGKNTEAFF
TRBD1 | TRBJ2-7 | few | TRBV7-2 | 14 | TGTGCCAGCAGCATAAGGACAGGCGGCTACGAGCAGTACTTC | CASSIRTGGYEQYF
TRBD2 | TRBJ2-3 | many | TRBV11-2 | 18 | TGTGCCAGCAGCCGCTGGACTAGCGGGGAGAGTAGCACAGATACGCAGTATTTT | CASSRWTSGESSTDTQYF
- | TRBJ1-6 | - | TRBV12-3/TRBV12-4 | 15 | TGTGCCAGCAGTTTATACTACAAAGATAATTCACCCCTCCACTTT | CASSLYYKDNSPLHF
- | TRBJ2-1 | few | TRBV9 | 13 | TGTGCCAGCAGCGTACACACCTACAATGAGCAGTTCTTC | CASSVHTYNEQFF
TRBD1 | TRBJ2-3 | few | TRBV6-2/TRBV6-3 | 15 | TGTGCCAGCAGAACAAACAGGGGTAGTTACGATACGCAGTATTTT | CASRTNRGSYDTQYF
TRBD1 | TRBJ1-1 | - | TRBV5-4 | 15 | TGTGCCAGCAGCTTGGAGACAGGGGGGGTCACTGAAGCTTTCTTT | CASSLETGGVTEAFF
- | TRBJ1-2 | few | TRBV4-3 | 14 | TGCGCCAGCAGCCAAGATCCTCCGGGCAGGGTGGAGACCTTC | CASSQDPPGRVETF
- | TRBJ1-2 | few | TRBV11-2 | 14 | TGTGCCAGCAGCTTTTCTCCCGGGCCTGAGGGCTACACCTTC | CASSFSPGPEGYTF
- | TRBJ2-4 | - | TRBV2 | 16 | TGTGCCAGCAGTGAAGACCCAGGTGCGGCCAAAAACATTCAGTACTTC | CASSEDPGAAKNIQYF
- | TRBJ2-7 | many | TRBV5-1 | 14 | TGCGCCAGCAGCTCCCAGGGGGGTTCCTACGAGCAGTACTTC | CASSSQGGSYEQYF
- | TRBJ2-5 | many | TRBV10-3 | 18 | TGTGCCATCAGTGACCCGGACACGGAGACATTACCTCAAGAGACCCAGTACTTC | CAISDPDTETLPQETQYF
TRBD1 | TRBJ1-1 | - | TRBV18 | 18 | TGTGCCAGCTCACCTAAGGACAGGGGCGTCTTCATGAACACTGAAGCTTTCTTT | CASSPKDRGVFMNTEAFF
TRBD2 | TRBJ2-1 | - | TRBV18 | 16 | TGTGCCAGCTCACCACCGGAGCGGGGGGGCTGGAATGAGCAGTTCTTC | CASSPPERGGWNEQFF
- | TRBJ2-5 | few | TRBV28 | 11 | TGTGCCAGCAGTTACCTGGAGACCCAGTACTTC | CASSYLETQYF
TRBD1 | TRBJ1-1 | - | TRBV6-5 | 16 | TGTGCCACTACCGGGACAGGGGGAGAACGGGACACTGAAGCTTTCTTT | CATTGTGGERDTEAFF
- | TRBJ2-7 | many | TRBV9 | 13 | TGTGCCAGCAGCGTAGGAGGGACCGGGGAGCAGTACTTC | CASSVGGTGEQYF
- | TRBJ1-3 | many | TRBV28 | 14 | TGTGCCAGCACCTACATTGGGCCTGGAAACACCATATATTTT | CASTYIGPGNTIYF
- | TRBJ1-1 | - | TRBV5-1 | 16 | TGCGCCAGCAGCTCCGATCCACAGAGGATGAACACTGAAGCTTTCTTT | CASSSDPQRMNTEAFF
- | TRBJ2-1 | few | TRBV5-1 | 13 | TGCGCCAGCAGCGCCTACACGAGGAATGAGCAGTTCTTC | CASSAYTRNEQFF